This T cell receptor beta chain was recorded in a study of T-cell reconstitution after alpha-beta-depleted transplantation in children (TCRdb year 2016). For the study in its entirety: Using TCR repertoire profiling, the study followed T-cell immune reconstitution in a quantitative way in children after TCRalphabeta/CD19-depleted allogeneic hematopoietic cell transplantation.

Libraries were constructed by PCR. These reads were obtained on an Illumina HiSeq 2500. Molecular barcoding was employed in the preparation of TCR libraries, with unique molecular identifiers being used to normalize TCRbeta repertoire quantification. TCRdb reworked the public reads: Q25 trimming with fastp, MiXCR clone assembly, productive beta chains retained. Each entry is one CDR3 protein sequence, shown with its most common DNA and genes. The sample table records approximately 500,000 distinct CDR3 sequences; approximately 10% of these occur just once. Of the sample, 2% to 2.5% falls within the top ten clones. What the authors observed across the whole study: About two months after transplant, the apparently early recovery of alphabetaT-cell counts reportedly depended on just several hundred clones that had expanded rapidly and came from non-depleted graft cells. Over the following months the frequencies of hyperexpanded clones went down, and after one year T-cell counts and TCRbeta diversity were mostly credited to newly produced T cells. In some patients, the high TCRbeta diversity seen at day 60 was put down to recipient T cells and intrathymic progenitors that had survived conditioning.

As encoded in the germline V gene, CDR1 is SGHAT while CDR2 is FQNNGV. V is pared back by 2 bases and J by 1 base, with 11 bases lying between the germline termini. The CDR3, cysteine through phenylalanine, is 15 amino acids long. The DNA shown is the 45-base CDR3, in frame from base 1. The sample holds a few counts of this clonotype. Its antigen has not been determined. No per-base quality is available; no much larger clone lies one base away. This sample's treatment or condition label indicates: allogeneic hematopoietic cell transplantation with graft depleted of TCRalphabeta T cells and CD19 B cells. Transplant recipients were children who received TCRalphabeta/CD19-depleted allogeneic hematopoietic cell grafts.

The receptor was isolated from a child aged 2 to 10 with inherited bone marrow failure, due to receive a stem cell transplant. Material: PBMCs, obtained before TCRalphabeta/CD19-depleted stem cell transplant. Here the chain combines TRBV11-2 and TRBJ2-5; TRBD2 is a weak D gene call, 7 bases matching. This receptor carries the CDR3 CASSLRGAVQETQYF. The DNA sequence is TGTGCCAGCAGCTTACGGGGGGCGGTCCAAGAGACCCAGTACTTC. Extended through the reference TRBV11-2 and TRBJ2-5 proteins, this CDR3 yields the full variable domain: EAGVAQSPRYKIIEKRQSVAFWCNPISGHATLYWYQQILGQGPKLLIQFQNNGVVDDSQLPKDRFSAERLKGVDSTLKIQPAKLEDSAVYLCASSLRGAVQETQYFGPGTRLLVL.